This T cell receptor beta chain was identified in a study of OX40 agonist ivuxolimab in advanced cancers. About the research overall: Patients' therapy was ivuxolimab, an antibody that acts as an agonist of OX40 (CD134). Study-level findings and limits: Antigen specificity remained undetermined for the expanded peripheral T cells.

This table comes from immunoSEQ multiplex PCR, and its TCRdb copy is limited to in-frame clones, with some not included. The sample contains 60,000 to 85,000 clones, around four fifths of which appear only once. Note on this clone: Its antigen is as yet unknown.

Trimming shortened V by 1 base and J by 5 bases, and 9 bases separated the two germline ends. The CDR3 totals 14 residues. In germline, CDR1 is SGHAT, CDR2 FQNNGV. The material was CD4+ or CD8+ T cells sorted from blood, obtained in a trial of the OX40 agonist ivuxolimab. The origin of this receptor is an adult with an advanced solid tumor such as melanoma, head and neck, liver or kidney cancer. The V gene is TRBV11-2, the J gene TRBJ1-3; D is ambiguous. CDR3 in amino acids: CASSLGGGRNTIYF. As DNA, the CDR3 is TGTGCCAGCAGCTTAGGGGGAGGGCGAAACACCATATATTTT.